A single sample gave rise to the 20 T cell receptor beta chains below, sequenced in a study of T-cell memory formation after mild COVID-19. From the 5' RACE reads, TCRdb called clonotypes with MiXCR, one entry per CDR3 protein. The sample has 350,000 or so distinct CDR3 sequences; around 21% are singletons. Sequencing was performed on PBMCs or a T cell subset sorted from them (not recorded which). Receptor source: an adult woman who had mild COVID-19 (a few samples of this study predate the infection). Cell type and time point are not known.

V gene TRBV23-1 combines with J gene TRBJ2-7; TRBD1 aligns across 7 bases. TRBV23-1 is placed among ORFs of uncertain function. This CDR3 contains 17 residues. J was trimmed by 3 bases and V by 4 bases; bases with no gene match: 15. The CDR3 sequence is CASSLPISGTVLYEQYF. The CDR3 nucleotides read TGCGCCAGCAGTCTTCCAATCTCCGGGACAGTTCTCTACGAGCAGTACTTC.

The table lists this clonotype with a few counts. The chain carries TRBV5-4 and TRBJ2-7; a weak D match, TRBD2 (5 bases). This CDR3 is built from 16 residues. The V end lost 0 bases, the J end lost 1 base, and 14 bases lay between the germline ends. The germline gives CDR1 SGHNT, CDR2 YYREEE (reference sequence). In DNA form, the CDR3 reads TGTGCCAGCAGCTTGGGTGGTAGCGAAAAGTCCTACGAGCAGTACTTC. This encodes CASSLGGSEKSYEQYF.

The rearrangement links TRBV7-3 to TRBJ2-3; TRBD1 is a possible D gene (6 bases). The V end was cut by 4 bases, the J end by 4 bases, with 18 bases between. The CDR3 loop spans 16 amino acids. Germline V gene lookup returns CDR1 SGHTA and CDR2 FQGTGA. CDR3: CASSSTGSALADTQYF. Written as DNA, the CDR3 is TGTGCCAGCAGCTCAACAGGGTCGGCCCTCGCAGATACGCAGTATTTT.

The rearrangement joins TRBV6-6 to TRBJ2-1, with 13 bases lining up with TRBD2. CDR1 is MNHNY, CDR2 SVGAGI, per germline (reference sequence). V lost 3 bases to trimming and J lost 5 bases; unmatched junction nucleotides: 7. This CDR3 region has 17 residues. DNA of the CDR3: TGTGCCAGCAGTTATCGGGCGACTAGCGGGGGGAACAATGAGCAGTTCTTC. Encoded protein: CASSYRATSGGNNEQFF.

V is TRBV20-1 and J is TRBJ2-5; 7 bases are a match to TRBD1. V trimming: 0 bases; J trimming: 7 bases; junction bases outside the gene matches: 11. Germline V gene data show CDR1 as DFQATT and CDR2 as SNEGSKA (reference sequence). The CDR3 has 15 residues. The CDR3 DNA follows: TGCAGTGCTAGAGATTTGTCGGGACAGCTAATGACCCAGTACTTC. As protein: CSARDLSGQLMTQYF.

This clonotype was detected many times. V and J are TRBV25-1 and TRBJ2-3; 8 nucleotides align to TRBD2. V lost 1 base, J lost 4 bases, and 10 bases stayed unmatched. This CDR3 has 17 residues. CDR1 and CDR2 (germline): MGHDK, SYGVNS. DNA of the CDR3: TGTGCCAGCAGTGAATGGTCACGGGAGGGAGTCGCAGATACGCAGTATTTT. Translating it yields CASSEWSREGVADTQYF.

The J gene is TRBJ2-3, the V gene TRBV7-2; tentatively, D is TRBD1 (6 bases). Trimming cost V 4 bases and J 2 bases, with 10 bases left between them. This CDR3 region has 14 residues. The V gene's germline CDR1 is SGHTA and CDR2 FQGNSA. This CDR3 reads CASSYGTPTDTQYF. The CDR3, as DNA: TGTGCCAGCAGCTACGGGACACCCACAGATACGCAGTATTTT.

The V gene is TRBV19, the J gene TRBJ2-7; D is unresolved. V was cut by 4 bases and J by 1 base, with 8 bases left in between. Germline V gene data show CDR1 as LNHDA and CDR2 as SQIVND (reference sequence). The CDR3 sequence is 13 residues long. The CDR3: CASSTFLSYEQYF. In nucleotides, the CDR3 is TGTGCCAGTAGTACGTTTCTGTCCTACGAGCAGTACTTC.

The rearrangement uses TRBV12-3 or TRBV12-4 and TRBJ1-1; D is undetermined. Trimming removed 3 bases from V and 11 bases from J, with 7 bases in between. CDR3 length equals 10 residues. This chain's CDR3 is CASSLGSAFF. As DNA, the CDR3 is TGTGCCAGCAGTTTGGGATCGGCTTTCTTT.

This clonotype was seen more than once but under ten times. V is TRBV7-9 and J is TRBJ1-1, with TRBD1 identical over 9 bases. After removal of 4 bases from V and 0 bases from J, the junction contained 6 bases not matched to a gene. The germline V gene has CDR1 SEHNR and CDR2 FQNEAQ (reference sequence). The CDR3 is 16 residues long. The DNA of the CDR3 is TGTGCCAGCAGCTCCGGGACAGGGACCATGAACACTGAAGCTTTCTTT. It codes for CASSSGTGTMNTEAFF.

This clonotype was counted a few times. This rearrangement joins TRBV9 to TRBJ1-5; 7 bases line up with TRBD1. CDR1 SGDLS and CDR2 YYNGEE come from the germline V gene. Trimming removed 3 bases from V and 1 base from J; junction bases left unmatched: 4. The CDR3 runs 15 residues. The CDR3 nucleotides read TGTGCCAGCAGCGCGACAGGGAACAGCAATCAGCCCCAGCATTTT. It encodes CASSATGNSNQPQHF.

This rearrangement joins TRBV5-1 to TRBJ2-1; TRBD1 is a possible D gene (6 bases). Germline V lookup: CDR1 SGHRS, CDR2 YFSETQ. This CDR3 contains 14 residues. The ends were cut back, 7 bases at V and 3 bases at J, with 14 bases in the middle. CDR3 nucleotide sequence: TGCGCCAGCTCAGGGGCATCTGTCTACAATGAGCAGTTCTTC. It codes for CASSGASVYNEQFF.

This clonotype was detected ten times or more. This rearrangement joins TRBV12-3 or TRBV12-4 to TRBJ2-5; the D is unclear. Trimming stripped 4 bases from V and 5 bases from J, with 8 bases between. The CDR3 length is 12 residues. CDR3 nucleotide sequence: TGTGCCAGCAGTTCCCAAGGGGAGACCCAGTACTTC. Its protein product is CASSSQGETQYF.

The rearrangement uses TRBV29-1 and TRBJ1-1, with unresolved D. The CDR3 contains 12 residues. The V gene lost 7 bases and the J gene lost 4 bases, with 13 bases spanning the gap. CDR1 SQVTM and CDR2 ANQGSEA come from the germline V gene. Written as DNA, the CDR3 is TGCAGCGCCCGACCTGTTGGCACTGAAGCTTTCTTT. It yields the protein CSARPVGTEAFF. Full variable domain (rest looked up from reference TRBV29-1 and TRBJ1-1): SAVISQKPSRDICQRGTSLTIQCQVDSQVTMMFWYRQQPGQSLTLIATANQGSEATYESGFVIDKFPISRPNLTFSTLTVSNMSPEDSSIYLCSARPVGTEAFFGQGTRLTVV.

The chain joins TRBV6-5 to TRBJ1-1; no reliable D call. CDR3 length equals 13 residues. Germline V lookup: CDR1 MNHEY, CDR2 SVGAGI. V lost 5 bases to trimming and J lost 1 base, with 8 bases between them. The DNA for the CDR3 is TGTGCCAGCAGTCAGGCCCGGAACACTGAAGCTTTCTTT. Protein: CASSQARNTEAFF.

The V call is TRBV21-1, the J call TRBJ2-7. TRBV21-1 has pseudogene status. This CDR3 spans 11 amino acids. The CDR3 DNA reads TGTGCCAGCAGCAAAGAAGGTTGTTTGAACTTC. Translating it yields CASSKEGCLNF.

This rearrangement joins TRBV7-9 to TRBJ2-7; D is perhaps TRBD2 (6 bases). There are 15 residues in the CDR3. Trimming took off 3 bases at V and 3 bases at J, with 15 bases between the two ends. Per germline, CDR1 SEHNR and CDR2 FQNEAQ (reference sequence). CDR3 loop: CASSFRTGDSYEQYF. As DNA, the CDR3 is TGTGCCAGCAGCTTTAGAACGGGAGACAGCTACGAGCAGTACTTC.

V gene TRBV15 combines with J gene TRBJ1-2, with D perhaps matching TRBD1 (5 bases). The CDR3 sequence is 14 residues long. The V gene's germline CDR1 is LNHNV and CDR2 YYDKDF (reference sequence). V was cut by 5 bases and J by 6 bases, with 16 bases left in between. In nucleotides, the CDR3 is TGTGCCACCAGCCCAGAGGGTGGGGCTCATGGCTACACCTTC. It translates to CATSPEGGAHGYTF. Filled out from reference TRBV15 and TRBJ1-2, the complete variable domain reads DAMVIQNPRYQVTQFGKPVTLSCSQTLNHNVMYWYQQKSSQAPKLLFHYYDKDFNNEADTPDNFQSRRPNTSFCFLDIRSPGLGDTAMYLCATSPEGGAHGYTFGSGTRLTVV.

The J gene is TRBJ1-3, the V gene TRBV6-1, with D possibly matching TRBD1 (5 bases). CDR1 and CDR2 from the germline V gene are MNHNS and SASEGT. Trimming removed 0 bases from V and 0 bases from J, with 12 bases in between. The length of the CDR3 is 17 residues. As DNA, the CDR3 is TGTGCCAGCAGTGAAGCGTTGGACACAAACTCTGGAAACACCATATATTTT. It codes for CASSEALDTNSGNTIYF.

This clonotype was recorded a few times. The chain carries TRBV7-9 and TRBJ2-5; 8 nucleotides match TRBD1. The CDR3 totals 16 residues. Unmatched junction bases numbered 13, after V lost 5 bases and J lost 5 bases. Germline assignment: CDR1 SEHNR and CDR2 FQNEAQ (reference sequence). CDR3: CASSRFQGAAVETQYF. The DNA of the CDR3 is TGTGCCAGCAGCCGTTTTCAGGGGGCCGCGGTGGAGACCCAGTACTTC.